The 5 T cell receptor beta chains listed next were all sequenced from one sample in a study of T-cell reconstitution after alpha-beta-depleted transplantation in children. Researchers prepared the TCRbeta library using unique molecular identifiers, the study reports. Each CDR3 protein is one row after TCRdb ran MiXCR on the PCR reads. The table includes hundreds of thousands of distinct CDR3 sequences, about 16% detected once. Here the sequenced sample was PBMCs, mostly from graft donor cells, taken 360 days after TCRalphabeta/CD19-depleted stem cell transplant. All receptors derive from a boy under three years old who had a stem cell transplant for Wiskott-Aldrich syndrome, so the T cells may come from the graft donor.

This clonotype has more than one count but fewer than ten. The chain is built from TRBV20-1 and TRBJ2-7, with TRBD1 matching 9 bases. Germline CDR1 reads DFQATT; CDR2 reads SNEGSKA (reference sequence). CDR3 size: 12 residues. J gave up 7 bases and V 6 bases, and 7 bases lay outside the gene matches. CDR3: CSAIQGAGEQYF. The CDR3 bases are TGCAGTGCAATACAGGGGGCGGGTGAGCAGTACTTC.

The table lists this clonotype with a few counts. The rearrangement joins TRBV30 to TRBJ1-1, with TRBD1 as a possible D gene (6 bases). Per germline, CDR1 GTSNPN and CDR2 SVGIG (reference sequence). The CDR3 contains 15 residues. V was clipped by 4 bases and J by 3 bases, with 18 bases between them. The CDR3 is CAWNRDTRYHTEAFF. CDR3 DNA: TGTGCCTGGAACCGGGACACCAGATATCACACTGAAGCTTTCTTT. The entire variable domain, with the rest obtained from reference TRBV30 and TRBJ1-1, is as follows: SQTIHQWPATLVQPVGSPLSLECTVEGTSNPNLYWYRQAAGRGLQLLFYSVGIGQISSEVPQNLSASRPQDRQFILSSKKLLLSDSGFYLCAWNRDTRYHTEAFFGQGTRLTVV.

V is TRBV24-1 and J is TRBJ2-2; no reliable D call. The germline gives CDR1 KGHDR, CDR2 SFDVKD. Trimming took 4 bases from V and 7 from J, leaving 3 bases between them. The CDR3 has 11 residues. The chain's CDR3 is CATSDYGELFF. CDR3 nucleotide sequence: TGTGCCACCAGTGACTACGGGGAGCTGTTTTTT.

This clonotype was observed many times. DNA of the CDR3: TGTGCCAGCAGTCCGGGACAGGTTAATTCACCCCTCCACTTT. Its protein product is CASSPGQVNSPLHF. The rearrangement uses TRBV12-3 or TRBV12-4 and TRBJ1-6; 8 bases agree with TRBD1. This CDR3 is 14 amino acids long. J gave up 6 bases and V 5 bases, and 3 bases lay outside the gene matches.

In this sample, this clonotype turned up a few times. The chain carries TRBV19 and TRBJ2-7; D is perhaps TRBD2 (5 bases). CDR3 length: 13 amino acids. CDR1 and CDR2 (germline): LNHDA, SQIVND (reference sequence). Deletions cut 5 bases from V and 9 bases from J, with 17 bases between. CDR3 coding DNA: TGTGCCAGTAGTCCGGGAAGCACGCTAGCGCAGTACTTC. It encodes CASSPGSTLAQYF. The complete variable domain, with remaining parts taken from reference TRBV19 and TRBJ2-7, reads DGGITQSPKYLFRKEGQNVTLSCEQNLNHDAMYWYRQDPGQGLRLIYYSQIVNDFQKGDIAEGYSVSREKKESFPLTVTSAQKNPTAFYLCASSPGSTLAQYFGPGTRLTVT.